This T cell receptor (beta chain) was captured by sequencing in a study of OX40 agonist ivuxolimab in advanced cancers. Using immunoSEQ multiplex PCR, the repertoire was profiled, and TCRdb retains in-frame clones only, with some absent. The table has 70,000 to 100,000 clones, 80% to 90% seen once. V lost 1 base, J lost 11 bases, and 17 bases lay in between. The CDR3 has 14 amino acids. The germline V gene encodes CDR1 SEHNR and CDR2 FQNEAQ (reference sequence). The chain recombines TRBV7-9 with TRBJ2-5; no reliable D call. The sequencing used CD4+ or CD8+ T cells sorted from blood, collected in a trial of the OX40 agonist ivuxolimab. The sequence derives from an adult with an advanced solid tumor such as melanoma, head and neck, liver or kidney cancer. CDR3 region: CASSLGTGRMEQYF. The CDR3 DNA is TGTGCCAGCAGCTTAGGAACCGGACGGATGGAGCAGTACTTC.